This T cell receptor (beta chain) originates from a study of shared clonotypes between healthy human individuals (dated by TCRdb to about 2020). Looking at the study overall: Two women and a few men aged 18 to 49 years were included in the cohort. The study deeply sequenced blood TCR repertoires of about 5 healthy adults to estimate repertoire size and the extent of clonotype sharing between individuals. To increase sequencing depth and limit assay-specific biases, different laboratories used diverse techniques to prepare libraries and sequence TCR repertoires. For each donor, three plates each were used for CD4 naive and CD4 memory, two plates were used for CD8 naive, and one plate was used for CD8 memory. Per donor, leukapheresis produced somewhere between about 0.94 and 9 billion PBMCs. Results and caveats for the whole study, not just this receptor: About 5% of naive CD4, roughly 3.6% of naive CD8, 2% to 2.5% of memory CD4, and about 0.4% of memory CD8 clonotypes were shared across several donors. Pairwise subsampling indicated that sequencing depth was expected to affect the degree of clonotype sharing among donors. Naive subsets generally had larger estimated clonotype richness than memory subsets. Clonotypes shared by all four sorted-subset donors showed higher generation probabilities than non-shared clonotypes. The small number of donors limited the genetic and exposure-history diversity represented. Only blood was sampled, and tissue TCR repertoires likely differ from those in blood. Incomplete sequencing was indicated by rarefaction of sorted-subset datasets, despite the large sequencing depth.

As concerns this clone: Its antigen target is currently unknown. Base qualities are not provided; no much larger clone lies one nucleotide away. Within the sample, other DNA sequences also encode this same CDR3.

Using the deep immunoSEQ assay, TCR CDR3 regions were amplified from genomic DNA by multiplex PCR. Genomic DNA extracted from each cell subset was distributed evenly over all wells of several immunoSEQ 96-well plates, and each plate served as one replicate. For sorted subsets, around 0.2 ug of genomic DNA, equivalent to 25,000 to 35,000 T cell genomes, went into each replicate PCR. The purified libraries were quantified using a Qubit 3.0 fluorometer, sized with a Bioanalyzer 2100, and then quantified again using the KAPA Library Quantification kit. Each immunoSEQ 96-well plate was sequenced on its own single-read 150-cycle Illumina NextSeq 550 flow cell. Under the source paper's analysis protocol: Because the immunoSEQ output held only junctional sequences and lacked quality scores, the filtering could not match the filtering applied to full-length reads. Sequences were annotated with PyIR, a Python wrapper for IgBLAST v1.9, using IMGT germline references to assign V/J genes and CDR3. Reads were filtered out if the reads had weak V/J assignments (E-value above 1e-6), no CDR3, stop codons, out-of-frame junctions, or ambiguous translated residues. A V3J clonotype was defined by an identical inferred V gene, J gene, and CDR3 amino acid sequence. Percentage overlap between repertoires was computed as shared unique clonotypes divided by the size of the smaller repertoire. RTK rarefaction, the Chao1 estimator, and Recon v2.1 estimates of unobserved clonotypes were used to assess repertoire richness. Generation probabilities were computed with OLGA for all TCRbeta clonotypes obtained by the gDNA method from several donors. The immuneACCESS repertoire file appears here via TCRdb, limited to in-frame rearrangements. These files lack a portion of the clones; in checked studies, under half of the deficit traces to unresolved V genes, and the cause of the others is not known. D and trimming come from the DNA, and the V and J calls and clone size come from that table. The sample table contains around 1,900,000 clones; only one count was recorded for roughly 95% of them. The ten largest clones add up to around 1.7% of the sample.

CD8 naive samples consisted of CD45RO-negative cells that were positively selected for CCR7, yielding a CD45RA+CCR7+ population without TemRA cells. The donors were healthy, HIV-negative adults with no recently reported acute infections or vaccinations. Every donor was a Caucasian adult residing in Nashville, Tennessee, USA. Blood was obtained by leukapheresis, after which PBMCs were separated by Ficoll-Histopaque density gradient centrifugation and cryopreserved in liquid nitrogen vapor phase. Analytical flow cytometry was used to check the purity and quantity of every magnetically sorted T cell population. Genomic DNA was isolated from every sorted fraction and measured by UV absorbance on a Nanodrop 2000c. The CDR3 runs 10 amino acids, cysteine and phenylalanine included. The entry retains the CDR3 DNA only, 30 bases that are in frame from base 1. Deletion took 7 bases off V and 2 bases off J, with a span of 4 bases between the germline ends. As encoded in the germline V gene, CDR1 is SQVTM while CDR2 is ANQGSEA.

The sample consisted of naive CD8+ T cells from PBMCs. This specimen's cell subset or site label, interpreted: CD45RA+CCR7+. In this chain, TRBV29-1 is recombined with TRBJ2-3; the D gene cannot be named for sure. The origin of this receptor is a man aged 18 to 30 in good health. Some clones in this sample may be carry-over from other donors' samples. The DNA sequence is TGCAGCGGGACCACAGATACGCAGTATTTT. The resulting protein is CSGTTDTQYF.